The next 23 T cell receptor beta chains were all read from a single sample in a study of CD8+ T cells in alopecia areata. In each case, RNA was isolated and then reverse transcribed into cDNA as the sequencing template. Clones were sequenced by immunoSEQ multiplex PCR, and TCRdb holds only the in-frame ones, with some missing. The sample carries 110,000 or so clones, 55% to 70% recorded once. Sequenced input: NKG2D-low CD8+ T cells sorted from blood. These receptors all stem from a human donor with alopecia areata.

This clone was detected a few times. The chain joins TRBV15 to TRBJ1-1; D unresolved. Germline V gene data show CDR1 as LNHNV and CDR2 as YYDKDF (reference sequence). The ends were cut back, 2 bases at V and 4 bases at J, with 8 bases in the middle. This CDR3 has 13 residues. The CDR3 loop is CATSRTWGTEAFF. The CDR3 DNA is TGTGCCACCAGCAGAACCTGGGGCACTGAAGCTTTCTTT. Complete variable domain (other parts from reference TRBV15 and TRBJ1-1): DAMVIQNPRYQVTQFGKPVTLSCSQTLNHNVMYWYQQKSSQAPKLLFHYYDKDFNNEADTPDNFQSRRPNTSFCFLDIRSPGLGDTAMYLCATSRTWGTEAFFGQGTRLTVV.

The rearrangement links TRBV11-2 to TRBJ1-2; D not certain. The CDR3 consists of 11 residues. Germline V lookup: CDR1 SGHAT, CDR2 FQNNGV. Trimming pared 1 base from V and 6 bases from J, leaving 3 bases between. Here the CDR3 DNA reads TGTGCCAGCAGCTTAGGGGATGGCTACACCTTC. Protein: CASSLGDGYTF.

CDR3 residues: CASTPGPHTEAFF. For the CDR3, the DNA is TGTGCCAGCACGCCCGGCCCCCACACTGAAGCTTTCTTT. This chain joins TRBV9 and TRBJ1-1; no firm D call. CDR3 length: 13 residues. Trimming pared 6 bases from V and 3 bases from J, leaving 12 bases between. Per the germline V gene, CDR1 is SGDLS and CDR2 is YYNGEE.

The chain joins TRBV5-1 to TRBJ2-7, with D possibly being TRBD2 (6 bases). CDR3 length: 14 amino acids. V was clipped by 2 bases and J by 2 bases, with 11 bases between them. Germline values: CDR1 SGHRS, CDR2 YFSETQ. The CDR3: CASSFEAGTYEQYF. For the CDR3, the DNA is TGCGCCAGCAGCTTCGAGGCGGGAACCTACGAGCAGTACTTC.

The chain couples TRBV2 to TRBJ1-2, with D tentatively TRBD1 (6 bases). CDR3 length: 15 amino acids. V was shortened by 0 bases and J by 4 bases, with 12 bases between the two germline ends. In germline, CDR1 is SNHLY, CDR2 FYNNEI. Written as DNA, the CDR3 is TGTGCCAGCAGTGAAGCCCTGGCAGGGGCCTATGGCTACACCTTC. This translates into CASSEALAGAYGYTF. Together with reference TRBV2 and TRBJ1-2, the CDR3 gives the full variable domain: EPEVTQTPSHQVTQMGQEVILRCVPISNHLYFYWYRQILGQKVEFLVSFYNNEISEKSEIFDDQFSVERPDGSNFTLKIRSTKLEDSAMYFCASSEALAGAYGYTFGSGTRLTVV.

This clone turned up a few times. The chain carries TRBV5-1 and TRBJ1-2; D perhaps matches TRBD1 (5 bases). CDR3 length: 14 residues. From germline, CDR1 is SGHRS and CDR2 YFSETQ. V was pared by 4 bases and J by 4 bases, with 14 bases between. As DNA, the CDR3 is TGCGCCAGCAGCACTCGGGACGGAAGCTATGGCTACACCTTC. Amino acid sequence: CASSTRDGSYGYTF.

V gene TRBV2 combines with J gene TRBJ1-2, with D possibly TRBD1 on 5 matching bases. This CDR3 has 14 residues. Germline V gene data show CDR1 as SNHLY and CDR2 as FYNNEI. V was trimmed by 3 bases and J by 5 bases, leaving 13 bases between them. The CDR3 is CASSEGGLGYGYTF. The CDR3 region has the DNA TGTGCCAGCAGTGAGGGGGGTTTGGGATATGGCTACACCTTC.

The V and J genes are TRBV2 and TRBJ1-3; unclear D gene. This CDR3 has 15 residues. Germline CDR1 reads SNHLY; CDR2 reads FYNNEI. Trimming pared 2 bases from V and 0 bases from J, leaving 8 bases between. The CDR3: CASSELPNSGNTIYF. As DNA, the CDR3 is TGTGCCAGCAGTGAACTGCCCAACTCTGGAAACACCATATATTTT.

This clone was counted a few times. The CDR3 sequence is CASSFIQMTGEQYF. DNA of the CDR3: TGTGCCAGCAGCTTCATCCAAATGACGGGGGAGCAGTACTTC. The V and J genes are TRBV7-9 and TRBJ2-7; a possible D gene is TRBD2 (5 bases). CDR1 and CDR2 from the germline V gene are SEHNR and FQNEAQ (reference sequence). V lost 3 bases and J 7 bases, leaving 16 bases between the germline ends. This CDR3 spans 14 amino acids.

The V gene is TRBV28, the J gene TRBJ1-2; D is undetermined. The CDR3 runs 15 residues. Germline assignment: CDR1 MDHEN and CDR2 SYDVKM. V was clipped by 2 bases and J by 6 bases, with 16 bases between them. The CDR3 sequence is CASSLILGPGNGYTF. CDR3 coding DNA: TGTGCCAGCAGTTTAATTCTCGGTCCGGGAAATGGCTACACCTTC.

The chain uses TRBV28 and TRBJ2-1, with 9 bases matching TRBD2. Germline lookup yields CDR1 MDHEN and CDR2 SYDVKM. This CDR3 has 16 amino acids. The V segment lost 5 bases and the J segment 0 bases; nucleotides outside the gene matches: 5. Here the CDR3 DNA reads TGTGCCAGCAGTGGAGAGGGACTAGCCTCCTACAATGAGCAGTTCTTC. Residues: CASSGEGLASYNEQFF.

V and J are TRBV5-6 and TRBJ2-1; D is perhaps TRBD2 (5 bases). V lost 0 bases, J lost 0 bases, and 19 bases lay in between. The CDR3 loop spans 19 amino acids. Germline values: CDR1 SGHDT, CDR2 YYEEEE. CDR3 sequence: CASSLDSLALGNSYNEQFF. The CDR3 bases are TGTGCCAGCAGCTTGGACTCGCTAGCATTGGGGAACTCCTACAATGAGCAGTTCTTC.

The gene calls are TRBV4-1 and TRBJ1-1, with TRBD1 identical over 9 bases. The V segment lost 4 bases and the J segment 1 base; nucleotides outside the gene matches: 4. The CDR3 loop spans 15 amino acids. CDR1 is MGHRA, CDR2 YSYEKL, per germline. The CDR3 nucleotides are TGCGCCAGCAGCCTCCGACAGGGGGAGAACACTGAAGCTTTCTTT. Its translation is CASSLRQGENTEAFF.

There are a few counts of this clone. The rearrangement links TRBV5-6 to TRBJ2-5; the D is unclear. The V end lost 4 bases, the J end lost 3 bases, and 7 bases lay between the germline ends. Looked up from germline, CDR1 is SGHDT and CDR2 is YYEEEE. The CDR3 totals 12 residues. The CDR3 region has the DNA TGTGCCAGCAGCCGTGGGGAAGAGACCCAGTACTTC. Its protein is CASSRGEETQYF.

The genes are TRBV27 and TRBJ2-5, with no clear D. The CDR3 is 14 residues long. Germline lookup yields CDR1 MNHEY and CDR2 SMNVEV (reference sequence). V gave up 2 bases and J gave up 4 bases, with 11 bases separating them. As DNA, the CDR3 is TGTGCCAGCAGTTTAGGAGTCGGCAGAGAGACCCAGTACTTC. This sequence encodes CASSLGVGRETQYF.

This clone has more than one count but fewer than ten. The chain carries TRBV29-1 and TRBJ2-7; TRBD2 matches 10 bases. The J segment lost 6 bases and the V segment lost 4 bases, leaving 6 bases of the junction unmatched. The germline CDR1 and CDR2 sequences are SQVTM and ANQGSEA. The CDR3 runs to 13 residues. The CDR3 is CSVALGLAVEQYF. The DNA for the CDR3 is TGCAGCGTTGCGCTTGGACTAGCGGTCGAGCAGTACTTC.

The rearrangement uses TRBV13 and TRBJ1-2; 8 nucleotides line up with TRBD1. This CDR3 spans 13 amino acids. Per germline, CDR1 PRHDT and CDR2 FYEKMQ (reference sequence). V lost 0 bases to trimming and J lost 6 bases; unmatched junction nucleotides: 0. CDR3 in DNA: TGTGCCAGCAGCTTAGGGACAGGGGATGGCTACACCTTC. Protein: CASSLGTGDGYTF.

The rearrangement joins TRBV13 to TRBJ2-6; D not certain. Trimming pared 6 bases from V and 10 bases from J, leaving 10 bases between. Germline assignment: CDR1 PRHDT and CDR2 FYEKMQ (reference sequence). This CDR3 spans 12 amino acids. CDR3 in amino acids: CASSDRPNVLTF. Written as DNA, the CDR3 is TGTGCCAGCAGTGACCGGCCGAACGTCCTGACTTTC.

Details on this clone: The junction departs from the called germline gene at one end, perhaps through a read error. This chain uses TRBV29-1 with TRBJ1-1; D is ambiguous. Per the germline V gene, CDR1 is SQVTM and CDR2 is ANQGSEA. CDR3 length: 12 amino acids. This CDR3 reads CSVEGGVNEAFF. For the CDR3, the DNA is TGCAGCGTCGAAGGTGGGGTCAATGAAGCTTTCTTT.

The chain employs TRBV25-1 and TRBJ2-7, with D possibly TRBD2 on 5 matching bases. Trimming removed 8 bases from V and 6 bases from J, with 17 bases in between. The length of the CDR3 is 13 residues. Germline loops: CDR1 MGHDK, CDR2 SYGVNS. The CDR3 DNA reads as TGTGCCAGCGCCAAGCGGTTTACGGGCGAGCAGTACTTC. As protein: CASAKRFTGEQYF.

The V and J genes are TRBV4-1 and TRBJ2-7, with 7 bases fitting TRBD2. The germline CDR1 and CDR2 sequences are MGHRA and YSYEKL. This CDR3 spans 14 amino acids. Germline trimming cut 4 bases from V and 3 bases from J; bases unmatched to any gene: 6. The CDR3 DNA reads TGCGCCAGCAGCCCGGTTGGGGGGGACTACGAGCAGTACTTC. It is translated as CASSPVGGDYEQYF.

This chain joins TRBV28 and TRBJ1-1; TRBD1 might be the D (6 bases). V shed 3 bases and J shed 5 bases, with 10 bases lying between them. This CDR3 region has 13 residues. Germline V gives CDR1 MDHEN, CDR2 SYDVKM. The CDR3 DNA follows: TGTGCCAGCAGTTTGGGGGCGAGGACTGAAGCTTTCTTT. Residues: CASSLGARTEAFF.

This clone was recorded a few times. This chain uses TRBV29-1 with TRBJ1-4, with D uncertain. CDR3 size: 12 residues. Trimming removed 6 bases at V and 0 bases at J, with 5 bases between. Germline assignment: CDR1 SQVTM and CDR2 ANQGSEA. The CDR3 region is CSVRATNEKLFF. The CDR3 nucleotides read TGCAGCGTACGTGCAACTAATGAAAAACTGTTTTTT.